A selection of T cell receptor beta chains follows, all from one sample in a study of T cell repertoires in cytomegalovirus infection. MiXCR was run by TCRdb on the reads, yielding one entry per CDR3 protein. The sample lists over 300,000 distinct CDR3 sequences; roughly 17% were seen once. Specimen: PBMCs. The receptors stem from a human donor in good health (CMV status not recorded). Some clones in this sample may be carry-over from other donors' samples. Both conserved end residues are part of each CDR3. A D gene is named only where the DNA matches it firmly. Rows may omit the clone size; those that give it use once, few, many or a size class.

V gene,clone size,D gene,J gene,CDR3 DNA,CDR3 protein
TRBV9,few,.,TRBJ2-1,TGTGCCAGCAGCGTAGAAGGAAGGGGGGCCCACAATGAGCAGTTCTTC,CASSVEGRGAHNEQFF
TRBV7-2,many,TRBD1,TRBJ1-5,TGTGCCAGCAGCTTAGGCGGGGACAGGGATCAGCCCCAGCATTTT,CASSLGGDRDQPQHF
TRBV28,few,TRBD2,TRBJ2-5,TGTGCCAGCAGTCCTGGGACAGTCCTAGCGGGGGGCCGCCGAGGTTTGGAGACCCAGTACTTC,CASSPGTVLAGGRRGLETQYF
TRBV20-1,.,TRBD2,TRBJ2-3,TGCAGTGCTAGAGTAGCGGGGGAGACAGATACGCAGTATTTT,CSARVAGETDTQYF
TRBV7-6,many,.,TRBJ1-1,TGTGCCAGCAGCTTATCTGTGAACACTGAAGCTTTCTTT,CASSLSVNTEAFF
TRBV7-2,many,TRBD2,TRBJ2-2,TGTGCCAGCAGCTTATTGACTAGCGGGGGGGCCGGGTACACCGGGGAGCTGTTTTTT,CASSLLTSGGAGYTGELFF
TRBV12-3/TRBV12-4,.,.,TRBJ2-1,TGTGCCAGCAGTTTAGTGGAGGGGGAGCAGTTCTTC,CASSLVEGEQFF
TRBV5-4,.,.,TRBJ1-4,TGTGCCAGCAGCCGGACTTTAAATGAAAAACTGTTTTTT,CASSRTLNEKLFF
TRBV6-5,.,TRBD2,TRBJ2-7,TGTGCCAGCAATTCTGGGACTAGCTACGAGCAGTACTTC,CASNSGTSYEQYF
TRBV9,.,.,TRBJ2-6,TGTGCCAGCAGCGTAGGGGGCACCTCTGGGGCCAACGTCCTGACTTTC,CASSVGGTSGANVLTF
TRBV2,.,.,TRBJ1-4,TGTGCCAGCAGTGAAGGCCGGGAGTCTAAACTGTTTTTT,CASSEGRESKLFF
TRBV5-6,.,TRBD1,TRBJ1-1,TGTGCCAGCAGCCAAACGGACAGGAGGACAACTGAAGCTTTCTTT,CASSQTDRRTTEAFF
TRBV6-5,few,.,TRBJ1-2,TGTGCCAGCAGTTACAGGGACACCCTCTATGGCTACACCTTC,CASSYRDTLYGYTF
TRBV20-1,once,.,TRBJ2-3,TGCAGTGCTAAGGGGACTTACACAGATACGCAGTATTTT,CSAKGTYTDTQYF
TRBV7-2,many,.,TRBJ2-2,TGTGCCAGCAGCCCCCCGGTGGCCGGGGAGCTGTTTTTT,CASSPPVAGELFF
TRBV12-3/TRBV12-4,many,.,TRBJ1-1,TGTGCCAGCAGTTTTAACTGGCAGCTGAACACTGAAGCTTTCTTT,CASSFNWQLNTEAFF
TRBV19,many,.,TRBJ2-7,TGTGCCAGTAGTAGCACCGGCCTCAGGCGGGGCGAGCAGTACTTC,CASSSTGLRRGEQYF
TRBV7-2,many,.,TRBJ2-4,TGTGCCAGCAGCTTAAAGGGGAGCGGCATTCAGTACTTC,CASSLKGSGIQYF
TRBV12-3/TRBV12-4,many,.,TRBJ1-5,TGTGCCAGCAGGACACAGGATGGGATAGGTCAGCCCCAGCATTTT,CASRTQDGIGQPQHF
TRBV7-2,many,TRBD2,TRBJ2-2,TGTGCCAGCAGCTTGGTTACTAGCGGAAACACCGGGGAGCTGTTTTTT,CASSLVTSGNTGELFF
TRBV18,few,.,TRBJ2-1,TGTGCCAGCTCACCACCGAATGACAGTCCAAATGAGCAGTTCTTC,CASSPPNDSPNEQFF
TRBV4-1,.,.,TRBJ1-4,TGCGCCAGCAGCCAAAGAGTCGAACAGGGTAGGGAAAAACTGTTTTTT,CASSQRVEQGREKLFF
TRBV19,.,TRBD2,TRBJ2-1,TGTGCCAGTATAGCGGGAGGTAATGAGCAGTTCTTC,CASIAGGNEQFF
TRBV7-6,many,.,TRBJ1-1,TGTGCCAGCAGCCGAGAAAACACTGAAGCTTTCTTT,CASSRENTEAFF
TRBV7-9,many,.,TRBJ1-2,TGTGCCAGCAGCTCCCTCAGTGACTATGGCTACACCTTC,CASSSLSDYGYTF
TRBV19,few,.,TRBJ1-5,TGTGCCAGTACCTCCGGGACTGGGGGCAATCAGCCCCAGCATTTT,CASTSGTGGNQPQHF
TRBV20-1,once,TRBD2,TRBJ2-3,TGCAGTGCTAGAGATCCGATTAGCGGGGGCCTCACAGATACGCAGTATTTT,CSARDPISGGLTDTQYF
TRBV6-1,.,.,TRBJ2-1,TGTGCCAGCAGTGGGAAAAGGACGCCCTACCCCCACAATGAGCAGTTCTTC,CASSGKRTPYPHNEQFF
TRBV20-1,.,.,TRBJ1-2,TGCAGTGCTAGACCGGGGACTCCGACGAGTGCTAACTATGGCTACACCTTC,CSARPGTPTSANYGYTF
TRBV7-2,few,.,TRBJ2-3,TGTGCCAGCAGCCGGGAGAGAGATACGCAGTATTTT,CASSRERDTQYF
TRBV7-2,.,TRBD2,TRBJ2-5,TGTGCCAGCAGCCTACGGGACTATAGCCAAGAGACCCAGTACTTC,CASSLRDYSQETQYF
TRBV12-3/TRBV12-4,few,TRBD1,TRBJ2-2,TGTGCCAGCAGTTTTATCGACAGGGGGAATTTAGTCACCGGGGAGCTGTTTTTT,CASSFIDRGNLVTGELFF
TRBV7-9,.,.,TRBJ2-7,TGTGCCAGCAGCCCACCAAGTTCGTTTCCCTACGAGCAGTACTTC,CASSPPSSFPYEQYF
TRBV10-3,.,TRBD1,TRBJ1-5,TGTGGCATCAGTGAGTCGAGGCAGGGGGCAGGTCAGCCCCAGCATTTT,CGISESRQGAGQPQHF
TRBV7-2,many,.,TRBJ1-1,TGTGCCAGCAGCCTTAGTCGGGGCATGAACACTGAAGCTTTCTTT,CASSLSRGMNTEAFF
TRBV7-4,few,TRBD1,TRBJ2-7,TGTGCCAGCAGCCGATGGGGGACAGGGATCTTCGGCGAGCAGTACTTC,CASSRWGTGIFGEQYF
TRBV6-2/TRBV6-3,many,.,TRBJ1-2,TGTGCCAGCACCCCGACCCGGGGTCGAAACTATGGCGGCTACACCTTC,CASTPTRGRNYGGYTF
TRBV27,few,TRBD2,TRBJ2-1,TGTGCCAGCAGTTTTCCCCTAGCGGGGGGAGGCAATGAGCAGTTCTTC,CASSFPLAGGGNEQFF
TRBV7-2,many,TRBD2,TRBJ2-3,TGTGCCAGCAGCTTAGTTGCGGGGGGGTTAACAGATACGCAGTATTTT,CASSLVAGGLTDTQYF
TRBV11-3,.,.,TRBJ2-2,TGTGCCAGCAGCTCGGCCCTCGGGGAGCTGTTTTTT,CASSSALGELFF
TRBV19,.,.,TRBJ1-5,TGTGCCAGTAGTTTGACTGGTTTCCCCAATTCTCAGCCCCAGCATTTT,CASSLTGFPNSQPQHF
TRBV20-1,few,.,TRBJ1-5,TGCAGTGCTAGAGATTTCCAGGGGTTAGGTCAGCCCCAGCATTTT,CSARDFQGLGQPQHF
TRBV20-1,.,.,TRBJ2-3,TGCAGTGCTAGTCGCCCAGGGAGGTCAGATACGCAGTATTTT,CSASRPGRSDTQYF
TRBV7-9,many,.,TRBJ1-4,TGTGCCAGCAGCATTTCCAGGGGCACGATTGCAACTAATGAAAAACTGTTTTTT,CASSISRGTIATNEKLFF
TRBV20-1,few,.,TRBJ1-5,TGCAGTGCAACCGCCTGGGGGGACAGCAATCAGCCCCAGCATTTT,CSATAWGDSNQPQHF
TRBV5-6,.,.,TRBJ1-3,TGTGCCAGCAGCTCACTCCAGTCTGGAAACACCATATATTTT,CASSSLQSGNTIYF
TRBV12-3/TRBV12-4,many,TRBD1,TRBJ1-5,TGTGCCAGCAGTTTAGCGACAGGGAATCAGCCCCAGCATTTT,CASSLATGNQPQHF
TRBV5-1,.,.,TRBJ1-2,TGCGCCAGCAGCTTGGGGAGCAGGTCAGGGGATGGCTACACCTTC,CASSLGSRSGDGYTF
TRBV28,many,.,TRBJ2-5,TGTGCCAGCAGGGGGGGTAGTCTCGAGACCCAGTACTTC,CASRGGSLETQYF
TRBV12-3/TRBV12-4,few,.,TRBJ1-5,TGTGCCAGCAGTTTATCAGGTTTCAATCAGCCCCAGCATTTT,CASSLSGFNQPQHF